These T cell receptor beta chains were read from a single sample in a study of CD4 T cells in relation to SARS-CoV-2 and coronaviruses. Assay used: immunoSEQ multiplex PCR; TCRdb lists only in-frame clones, some missing. The sample shows some 65,000 clones, 85% to 90% of them seen only once. The sequencing input was memory CD4+ T cells from PBMCs. These receptors were taken from a human donor in good health. Each CDR3 is given with its conserved first and last residue. Expanded clones are given a class, and other clones once, few, many or no size at all.

v_call	clone_size	j_call	cdr3_aa
TRBV5-1	once	TRBJ2-2	CASSRTSGSPANTGELFF
TRBV2	.	TRBJ1-4	CASSETNEKLFF
TRBV28	.	TRBJ2-7	CASSLGGYEQYF
TRBV25-1	.	TRBJ2-7	CASSENLYEQYF
TRBV2	once	TRBJ1-2	CASRLNPGQGSF
TRBV7-2	once	TRBJ2-2	CASSPIFGELFF
TRBV7-9	.	TRBJ1-5	CASSLGNQPQHF
TRBV19	.	TRBJ1-5	CATATGWAPSQHF
TRBV10-3	.	TRBJ1-6	CATAPGTGSNSPLHF
TRBV6-5	.	TRBJ2-2	CASSRDGLTGELFF
TRBV6-5	.	TRBJ1-2	CASTRGPYGYTF
TRBV5-1	.	TRBJ1-5	CASSFQGNQPQHF
TRBV12-3/TRBV12-4	.	TRBJ1-1	CASRAQGVTEAFF
TRBV30	.	TRBJ2-2	CAWRRFANTGELFF
TRBV18	few	TRBJ1-6	CASSPTGGSPLHF